This is a list of T cell receptor beta chains from one sample in a study of T cell responses to AZD1222 COVID-19 vaccine. Sequencing used immunoSEQ multiplex PCR; TCRdb keeps in-frame clones, though not all of them. The table has approximately 110,000 clones, over 75% seen once; the top ten hold 7% to 8%. The sequenced sample was peripheral blood, obtained on day 0 of AZD1222 vaccination. Receptor source: an adult in good health. The CDR3 runs from the conserved cysteine through the conserved F or W. A D gene is named only where the DNA matches it firmly. Clone size is given for some rows only: seen once, a few or many times, or a class if the clone is expanded.

V	J	D	size	CDR3	DNA
TRBV28	TRBJ2-7	.	few	CASSFAGSYEQYF	TGTGCCAGCAGTTTCGCAGGCTCCTACGAGCAGTACTTC
TRBV3-1/TRBV3-2	TRBJ2-1	.	.	CAGEGRIYNEQFF	TGTGCCGGAGAGGGGCGGATCTACAATGAGCAGTTCTTC
TRBV6-4	TRBJ1-2	.	once	CASSEVRQLYGYTF	TGTGCCAGCAGTGAAGTGAGACAGCTATATGGCTACACCTTC
TRBV5-1	TRBJ2-1	TRBD1	.	CASSYRDRAGNEQFF	TGCGCCAGCAGTTACCGGGACAGGGCAGGGAATGAGCAGTTCTTC
TRBV29-1	TRBJ1-5	.	.	CSVVSPGGNQPQHF	TGCAGCGTTGTGTCCCCCGGAGGTAATCAGCCCCAGCATTTT
TRBV6-5	TRBJ1-1	TRBD1	.	CASRQGALFTEAFF	TGTGCCAGCAGGCAGGGGGCTTTGTTCACTGAAGCTTTCTTT
TRBV5-4	TRBJ1-1	.	.	CASSLPGWRTEAFF	TGTGCCAGCAGCTTGCCAGGGTGGAGGACTGAAGCTTTCTTT
TRBV28	TRBJ2-1	TRBD2	.	CASSSGLAGGPNYNEQFF	TGTGCCAGCAGTTCAGGACTAGCGGGGGGCCCTAACTACAATGAGCAGTTCTTC
TRBV19	TRBJ2-7	.	.	CASSMLAGEQYF	TGTGCCAGTAGTATGCTCGCGGGAGAGCAGTACTTC
TRBV23-1	TRBJ2-2	.	.	CAIPRWELFF	TGCGCCATCCCCCGCTGGGAGCTGTTTTTT
TRBV14	TRBJ1-6	TRBD1	few	CASSPGTGTPLHF	TGTGCCAGCAGCCCCGGGACAGGGACACCCCTCCACTTT
TRBV3-1/TRBV3-2	TRBJ2-1	TRBD2	.	CASSLRTRFYNEQFF	TGTGCCAGCAGCCTACGGACTAGATTCTACAATGAGCAGTTCTTC
TRBV2	TRBJ1-6	.	few	CASSEALGMANSPLHF	TGTGCCAGCAGTGAAGCGTTAGGGATGGCTAATTCACCCCTCCACTTT
TRBV12-5	TRBJ2-1	.	few	CASGLVLDGESTISEQFF	TGTGCTAGTGGTTTGGTTTTGGACGGGGAGTCTACAATATCGGAGCAGTTCTTC
TRBV28	TRBJ2-1	TRBD1	once	CASSGSGGRIEQFF	TGTGCCAGCAGTGGGTCAGGGGGCCGCATTGAGCAGTTCTTC
TRBV28	TRBJ1-5	TRBD1	few	CASSFPDRGPAGRHF	TGTGCCAGCAGTTTCCCGGACAGGGGCCCTGCGGGCCGGCATTTT
TRBV5-1	TRBJ2-3	.	.	CASSLGGAGTDTQYF	TGCGCCAGCAGCTTAGGGGGGGCCGGCACAGATACGCAGTATTTT
TRBV7-9	TRBJ2-1	.	.	CGEQGASYNEQFF	TGTGGAGAACAGGGAGCTAGTTACAATGAGCAGTTCTTC
TRBV28	TRBJ2-7	.	.	CASSPAAGSSYEQYF	TGTGCCAGCAGTCCCGCGGCGGGAAGCTCCTACGAGCAGTACTTC
TRBV2	TRBJ2-5	TRBD2	.	CARAGSGTETQYF	TGTGCCAGAGCGGGTAGCGGGACTGAGACCCAGTACTTC
TRBV3-1/TRBV3-2	TRBJ2-7	.	.	CASSQGLGPYEQYF	TGTGCCAGCAGCCAGGGACTCGGACCCTACGAGCAGTACTTC
TRBV4-1	TRBJ1-2	.	.	CASSQARLESGFSGYTF	TGCGCCAGCAGCCAGGCAAGGTTGGAGAGCGGATTTTCTGGCTACACCTTC
TRBV18	TRBJ2-5	.	.	CASSPGDRQETQYF	TGTGCCAGCTCACCAGGCGACAGACAAGAGACCCAGTACTTC
TRBV3-1/TRBV3-2	TRBJ1-1	.	.	CASSHVLFGTEAFF	TGTGCCAGCAGCCATGTGCTCTTTGGGACTGAAGCTTTCTTT
TRBV4-3	TRBJ2-7	.	.	CASSQVITGSYEQYF	TGCGCCAGCAGCCAAGTAATTACGGGCTCCTACGAGCAGTACTTC
TRBV10-1	TRBJ1-3	TRBD1	.	CASSESLDRAGNTIYF	TGCGCCAGCAGTGAGTCTTTGGACAGGGCTGGAAACACCATATATTTT
TRBV3-1/TRBV3-2	TRBJ2-2	.	.	CASSQRFSNTGELFF	TGTGCCAGCAGCCAGAGGTTTTCGAACACCGGGGAGCTGTTTTTT